The sequence of this T cell receptor beta chain was determined in a study of cytomegalovirus exposure and HLA in healthy donors. Study in general: Previous work identified 117 million unique TCR beta sequences from around 200 million T cells. Overall study results and limits: The study labeled 164 TCR beta chains cytomegalovirus-associated.

This CDR3 comprises 15 residues. Germline trimming cut 2 bases from V and 5 bases from J; bases unmatched to any gene: 4. The germline CDR1 and CDR2 sequences are MNHNS and SASEGT. PCR employed 60 Vbeta and 13 Jbeta primers. Produced via immunoSEQ multiplex PCR; TCRdb's table is partial and in-frame only. This repertoire includes roughly 50,000 clones. A remark on this clone: The antigen remains undetermined.

The receptor's source is a woman aged 55 to 70 in good health and CMV-seropositive. Material for sequencing was PBMCs. The chain uses TRBV6-1 and TRBJ2-7; 12 positions agree with TRBD1. DNA for the CDR3: TGTGCCAGCAGTGAACCGGGACAGGGGGCCCACGAGCAGTACTTC. It codes for CASSEPGQGAHEQYF.